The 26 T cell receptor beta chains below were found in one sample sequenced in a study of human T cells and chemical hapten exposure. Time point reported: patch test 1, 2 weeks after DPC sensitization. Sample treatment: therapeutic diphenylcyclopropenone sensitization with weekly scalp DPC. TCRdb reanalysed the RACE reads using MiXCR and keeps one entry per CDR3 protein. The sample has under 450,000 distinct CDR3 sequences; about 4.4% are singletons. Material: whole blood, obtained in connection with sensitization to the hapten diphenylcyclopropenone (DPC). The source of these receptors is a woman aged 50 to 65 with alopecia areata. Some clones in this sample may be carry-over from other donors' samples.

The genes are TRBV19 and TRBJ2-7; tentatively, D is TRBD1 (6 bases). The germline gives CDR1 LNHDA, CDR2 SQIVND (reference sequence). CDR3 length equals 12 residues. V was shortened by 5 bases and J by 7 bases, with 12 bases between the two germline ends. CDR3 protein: CASSSNRVEQYF. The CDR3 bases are TGTGCCAGTAGTTCAAACAGGGTGGAGCAGTACTTC.

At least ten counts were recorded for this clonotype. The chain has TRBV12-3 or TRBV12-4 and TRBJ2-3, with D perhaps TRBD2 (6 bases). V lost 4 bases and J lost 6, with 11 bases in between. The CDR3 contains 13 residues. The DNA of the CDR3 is TGTGCCAGCAGTTGGGGCGGAGGGGATACGCAGTATTTT. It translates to CASSWGGGDTQYF.

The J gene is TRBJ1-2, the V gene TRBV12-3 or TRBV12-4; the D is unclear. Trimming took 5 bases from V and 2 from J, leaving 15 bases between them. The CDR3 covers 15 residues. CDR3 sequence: CASSTQNSINYGYTF. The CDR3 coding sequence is TGTGCCAGCAGTACCCAGAACAGTATAAACTATGGCTACACCTTC.

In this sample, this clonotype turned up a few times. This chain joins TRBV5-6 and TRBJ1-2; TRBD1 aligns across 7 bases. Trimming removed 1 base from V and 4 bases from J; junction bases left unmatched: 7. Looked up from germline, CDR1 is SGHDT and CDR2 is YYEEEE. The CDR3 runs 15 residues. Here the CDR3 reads CASSLNAGGFYGYTF. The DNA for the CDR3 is TGTGCCAGCAGCTTGAACGCAGGGGGTTTCTATGGCTACACCTTC.

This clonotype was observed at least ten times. The CDR3 DNA sequence: TGCGCCAGCAGCTTTAGAAGCGGGGGGGCACACAATGAGCAGTTCTTC. Translation: CASSFRSGGAHNEQFF. This chain links TRBV5-1 with TRBJ2-1, with 10 bases identical to TRBD2. CDR1 and CDR2 from the germline V gene are SGHRS and YFSETQ. The CDR3 is made up of 16 amino acids. The V gene end was trimmed by 2 bases and the J gene end by 5 bases; junction bases not matched to a gene: 7.

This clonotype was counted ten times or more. This CDR3 is CASSYSDRDRAGNTIYF. The CDR3, as DNA: TGTGCCAGCAGTTACTCGGACCGGGACCGCGCTGGAAACACCATATATTTT. The gene calls are TRBV6-5 and TRBJ1-3; D perhaps matches TRBD1 (5 bases). V dropped 0 bases and J dropped 2 bases, with 14 bases sitting between them. CDR1 MNHEY and CDR2 SVGAGI come from the germline V gene. CDR3 length: 17 residues.

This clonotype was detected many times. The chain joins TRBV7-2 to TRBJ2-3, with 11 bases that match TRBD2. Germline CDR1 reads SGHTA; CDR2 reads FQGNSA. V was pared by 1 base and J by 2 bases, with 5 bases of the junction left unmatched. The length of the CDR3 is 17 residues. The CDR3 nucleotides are TGTGCCAGCAGCTTAGGACTAGCGGGGACAAACACAGATACGCAGTATTTT. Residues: CASSLGLAGTNTDTQYF.

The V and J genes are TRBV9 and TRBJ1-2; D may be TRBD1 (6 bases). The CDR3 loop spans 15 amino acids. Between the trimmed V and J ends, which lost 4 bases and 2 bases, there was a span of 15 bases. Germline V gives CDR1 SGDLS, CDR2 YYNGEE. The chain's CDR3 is CASSLRRQDNYGYTF. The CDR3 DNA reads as TGTGCCAGCAGCCTACGGCGACAGGACAACTATGGCTACACCTTC.

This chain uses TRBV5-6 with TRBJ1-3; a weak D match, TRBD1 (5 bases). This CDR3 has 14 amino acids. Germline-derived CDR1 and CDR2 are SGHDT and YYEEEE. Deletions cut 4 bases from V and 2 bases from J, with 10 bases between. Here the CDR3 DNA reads TGTGCCAGCAGCAGGGGATCAGCTGGAAACACCATATATTTT. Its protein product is CASSRGSAGNTIYF.

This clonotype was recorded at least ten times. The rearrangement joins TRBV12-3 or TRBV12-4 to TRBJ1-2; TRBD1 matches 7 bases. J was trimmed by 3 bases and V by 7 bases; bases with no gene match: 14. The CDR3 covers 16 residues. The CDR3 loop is CASTPYPGGLDYGYTF. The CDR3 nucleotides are TGTGCCAGCACACCCTACCCAGGGGGGCTCGACTATGGCTACACCTTC.

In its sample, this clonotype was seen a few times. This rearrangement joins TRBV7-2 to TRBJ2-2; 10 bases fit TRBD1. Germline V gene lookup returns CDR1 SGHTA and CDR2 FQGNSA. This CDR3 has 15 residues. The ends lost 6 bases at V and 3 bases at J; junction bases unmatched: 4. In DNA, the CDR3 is TGTGCCAGCAGGGTGGGACAGGGGTACACCGGGGAGCTGTTTTTT. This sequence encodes CASRVGQGYTGELFF.

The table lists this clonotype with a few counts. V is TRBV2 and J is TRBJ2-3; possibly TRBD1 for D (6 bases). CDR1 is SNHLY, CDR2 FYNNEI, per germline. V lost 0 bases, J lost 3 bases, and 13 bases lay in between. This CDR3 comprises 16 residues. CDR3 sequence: CASSEAPNRETDTQYF. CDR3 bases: TGTGCCAGCAGTGAAGCGCCCAACAGGGAAACAGATACGCAGTATTTT.

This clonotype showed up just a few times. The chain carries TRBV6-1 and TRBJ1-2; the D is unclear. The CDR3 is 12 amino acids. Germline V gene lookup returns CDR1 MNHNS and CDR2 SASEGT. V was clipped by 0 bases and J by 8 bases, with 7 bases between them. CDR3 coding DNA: TGTGCCAGCAGTGAAGCGAGGAGGGGCTACACCTTC. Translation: CASSEARRGYTF.

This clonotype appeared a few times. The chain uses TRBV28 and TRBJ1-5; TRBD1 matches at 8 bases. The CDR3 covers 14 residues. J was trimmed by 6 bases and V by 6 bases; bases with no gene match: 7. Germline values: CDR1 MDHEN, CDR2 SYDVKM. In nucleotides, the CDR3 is TGTGCCAGCAGGGAACAGGGGGTGCTTCAGCCCCAGCATTTT. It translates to CASREQGVLQPQHF.

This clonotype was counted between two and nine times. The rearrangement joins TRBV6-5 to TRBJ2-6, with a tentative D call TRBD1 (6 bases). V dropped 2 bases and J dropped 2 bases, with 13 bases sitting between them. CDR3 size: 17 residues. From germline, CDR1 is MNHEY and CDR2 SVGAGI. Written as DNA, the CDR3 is TGTGCCAGCAGTTACGCTTTCTACAGGGCTGGGGCCAACGTCCTGACTTTC. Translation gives CASSYAFYRAGANVLTF.

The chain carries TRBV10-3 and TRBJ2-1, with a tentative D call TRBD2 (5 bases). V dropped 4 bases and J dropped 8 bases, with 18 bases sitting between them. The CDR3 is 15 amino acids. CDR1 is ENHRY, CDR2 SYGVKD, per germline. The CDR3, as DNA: TGTGCCATCAGTGTAGGACTCGGGATAATGGATGAGCAGTTCTTC. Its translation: CAISVGLGIMDEQFF.

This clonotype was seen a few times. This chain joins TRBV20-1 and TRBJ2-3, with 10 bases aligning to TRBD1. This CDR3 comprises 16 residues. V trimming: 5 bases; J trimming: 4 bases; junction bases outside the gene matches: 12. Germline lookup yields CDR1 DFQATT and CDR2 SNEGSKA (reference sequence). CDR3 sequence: CSARLTGTGVADTQYF. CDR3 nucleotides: TGCAGTGCTCGACTGACCGGGACAGGGGTTGCAGATACGCAGTATTTT.

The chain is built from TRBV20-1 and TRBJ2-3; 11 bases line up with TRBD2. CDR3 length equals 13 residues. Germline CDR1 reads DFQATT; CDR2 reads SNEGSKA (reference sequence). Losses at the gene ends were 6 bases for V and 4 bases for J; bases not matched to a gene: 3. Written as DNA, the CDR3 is TGCAGTGCCGGGACTAGCGGACCAGATACGCAGTATTTT. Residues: CSAGTSGPDTQYF.

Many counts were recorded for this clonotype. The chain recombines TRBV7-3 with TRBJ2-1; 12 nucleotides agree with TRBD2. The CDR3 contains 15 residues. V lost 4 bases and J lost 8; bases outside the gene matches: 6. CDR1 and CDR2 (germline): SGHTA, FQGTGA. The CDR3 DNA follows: TGTGCCAGCAGCTCCCTAGCGGGGGGGGTCTATGAGCAGTTCTTC. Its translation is CASSSLAGGVYEQFF.

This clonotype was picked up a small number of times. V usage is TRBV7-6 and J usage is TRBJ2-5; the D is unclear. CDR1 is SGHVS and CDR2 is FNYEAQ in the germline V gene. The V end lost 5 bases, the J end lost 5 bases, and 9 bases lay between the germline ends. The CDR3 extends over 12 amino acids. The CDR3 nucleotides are TGTGCCAGCAGCCGGACGATGGAGACCCAGTACTTC. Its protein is CASSRTMETQYF. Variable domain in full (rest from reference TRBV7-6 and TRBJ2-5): GAGVSQSPRYKVTKRGQDVALRCDPISGHVSLYWYRQALGQGPEFLTYFNYEAQQDKSGLPNDRFSAERPEGSISTLTIQRTEQRDSAMYRCASSRTMETQYFGPGTRLLVL.

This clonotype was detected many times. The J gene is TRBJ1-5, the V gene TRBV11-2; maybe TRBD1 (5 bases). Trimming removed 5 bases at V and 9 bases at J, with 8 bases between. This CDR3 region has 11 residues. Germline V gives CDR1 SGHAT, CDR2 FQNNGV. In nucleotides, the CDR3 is TGTGCCAGCAGCCTGAGGGGGCCCCAGCATTTT. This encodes CASSLRGPQHF.

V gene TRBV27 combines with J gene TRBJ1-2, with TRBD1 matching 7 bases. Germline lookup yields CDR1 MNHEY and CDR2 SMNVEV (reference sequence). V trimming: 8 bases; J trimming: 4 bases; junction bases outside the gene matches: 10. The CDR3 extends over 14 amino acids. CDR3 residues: CASGSVAGGYGYTF. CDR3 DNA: TGTGCCAGCGGCTCCGTCGCAGGGGGCTATGGCTACACCTTC.

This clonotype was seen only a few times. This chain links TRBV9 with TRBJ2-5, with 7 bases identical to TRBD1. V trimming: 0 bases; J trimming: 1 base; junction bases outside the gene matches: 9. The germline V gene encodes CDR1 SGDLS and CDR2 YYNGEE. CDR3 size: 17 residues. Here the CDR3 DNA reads TGTGCCAGCAGCGTAGCTACAGGGACAGTAACCCAAGAGACCCAGTACTTC. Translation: CASSVATGTVTQETQYF.

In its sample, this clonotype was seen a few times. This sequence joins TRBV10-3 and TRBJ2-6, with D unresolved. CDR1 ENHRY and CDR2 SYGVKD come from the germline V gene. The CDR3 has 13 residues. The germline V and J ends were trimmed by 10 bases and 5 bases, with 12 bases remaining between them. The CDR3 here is CATLAMRANVLTF. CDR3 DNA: TGTGCCACCTTAGCAATGCGGGCCAACGTCCTGACTTTC.

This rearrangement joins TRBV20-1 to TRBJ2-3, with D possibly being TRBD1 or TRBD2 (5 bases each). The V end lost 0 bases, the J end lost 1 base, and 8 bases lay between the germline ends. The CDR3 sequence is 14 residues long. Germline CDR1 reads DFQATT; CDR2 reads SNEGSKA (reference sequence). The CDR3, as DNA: TGCAGTGCTAGAGATCAGGGAGGCACAGATACGCAGTATTTT. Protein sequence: CSARDQGGTDTQYF.

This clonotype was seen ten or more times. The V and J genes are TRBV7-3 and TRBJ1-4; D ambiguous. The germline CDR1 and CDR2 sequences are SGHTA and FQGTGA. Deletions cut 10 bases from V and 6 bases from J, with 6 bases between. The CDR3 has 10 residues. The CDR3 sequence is CATKDEKLFF. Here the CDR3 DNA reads TGTGCCACCAAAGATGAAAAACTGTTTTTT.